The 14 T cell receptor beta chains below were found in one sample sequenced in a study of T cell responses to AZD1222 COVID-19 vaccine. Profiled with immunoSEQ multiplex PCR; TCRdb holds only in-frame clones, not every one. The sample holds about 120,000 clones; about 86% are singletons and the top ten take approximately 15%. Here the sequenced sample was peripheral blood, taken 28 days after the second AZD1222 dose. These receptors all stem from an adult who received the AZD1222 COVID-19 vaccine.

This clone was observed a single time. The gene calls are TRBV29-1 and TRBJ1-2; 7 bases line up with TRBD1. The CDR3 spans 13 residues. Trimming took 1 base from V and 4 from J; bases not matched to a gene: 3. The germline V gene has CDR1 SQVTM and CDR2 ANQGSEA. The CDR3 here is CSVEVGGGYGYTF. CDR3 DNA sequence: TGCAGCGTTGAAGTAGGGGGCGGCTATGGCTACACCTTC.

The chain couples TRBV23-1 to TRBJ1-4; D is uncertain. TRBV23-1 is identified as an open reading frame with a role that is uncertain. The CDR3 has 15 amino acids. Trimming shortened V by 9 bases and J by 4 bases, and 18 bases separated the two germline ends. CDR3 bases: TGCGCCAGAGACGTCCGGGGTATCGGTAATGAAAAACTGTTTTTT. As protein: CARDVRGIGNEKLFF.

The rearrangement uses TRBV27 and TRBJ2-7, with 13 bases aligning to TRBD2. The length of the CDR3 is 17 residues. Germline values: CDR1 MNHEY, CDR2 SMNVEV (reference sequence). Trimming at V came to 2 bases and at J to 5 bases, leaving 9 bases not matched to a gene. Written as DNA, the CDR3 is TGTGCCAGCAGTTTAATCGCCGGGACTAGCGGGACCAACGAGCAGTACTTC. This gives the protein CASSLIAGTSGTNEQYF.

This sequence joins TRBV4-2 and TRBJ2-2; perhaps TRBD2 as D (7 bases). The germline gives CDR1 LGHNA, CDR2 YNFKEQ. The CDR3 is 17 residues long. The V gene lost 2 bases and the J gene lost 2 bases, with 15 bases spanning the gap. The CDR3 bases are TGTGCCAGCAGCCAAACTCTCCGCGGGGGCAACACCGGGGAGCTGTTTTTT. Translated, it gives CASSQTLRGGNTGELFF.

The count of this clone is one. V and J are TRBV12-5 and TRBJ2-5, with D hard to call. Germline loops: CDR1 LGHNT, CDR2 FRNRAP. Trimming cost V 5 bases and J 3 bases, with 10 bases left between them. The CDR3 spans 13 residues. CDR3 nucleotides: TGTGCTAGTGGTAGGACGGTAGAAGAGACCCAGTACTTC. Residues: CASGRTVEETQYF. Using reference TRBV12-5 and TRBJ2-5 for the parts outside the CDR3, the full variable domain is DARVTQTPRHKVTEMGQEVTMRCQPILGHNTVFWYRQTMMQGLELLAYFRNRAPLDDSGMPKDRFSAEMPDATLATLKIQPSEPRDSAVYFCASGRTVEETQYFGPGTRLLVL.

The V call is TRBV24-1, the J call TRBJ2-2; 8 bases are a match to TRBD1. The V gene's germline CDR1 is KGHDR and CDR2 SFDVKD. This CDR3 comprises 16 residues. V gave up 5 bases and J gave up 1 base; unmatched junction bases: 5. For the CDR3, the DNA is TGTGCCACCAGTGTTGCCGGGACAGGGAACACCGGGGAGCTGTTTTTT. Its protein is CATSVAGTGNTGELFF.

This clone was found once. This rearrangement joins TRBV5-8 to TRBJ1-1; D call uncertain. The V end was cut by 3 bases, the J end by 6 bases, with 12 bases between. There are 13 residues in the CDR3. CDR1 and CDR2 from the germline V gene are SGHTS and YDEGEE. The DNA for the CDR3 is TGTGCCAGCAGCTCCTTCGAACAGTCTGAAGCTTTCTTT. Amino acids: CASSSFEQSEAFF.

The genes are TRBV19 and TRBJ2-1; 10 bases line up with TRBD2. The CDR3 extends over 15 amino acids. J was trimmed by 2 bases and V by 4 bases; bases with no gene match: 2. Germline assignment: CDR1 LNHDA and CDR2 SQIVND (reference sequence). The chain's CDR3 is CASSRLAGTYNEQFF. CDR3 coding DNA: TGTGCCAGTAGTAGACTAGCGGGTACCTACAATGAGCAGTTCTTC.

This clone was seen a single time. The V and J genes are TRBV20-1 and TRBJ1-3; D uncertain. Trimming removed 6 bases at V and 2 bases at J, with 5 bases between. The germline CDR1 and CDR2 sequences are DFQATT and SNEGSKA (reference sequence). The CDR3 is made up of 11 amino acids. The CDR3 nucleotides are TGCAGTGCCCACACTGGAAACACCATATATTTT. Translation: CSAHTGNTIYF.

The V call is TRBV15, the J call TRBJ2-7; D unresolved. Germline assignment: CDR1 LNHNV and CDR2 YYDKDF (reference sequence). The CDR3 covers 13 residues. Trimming shortened V by 4 bases and J by 2 bases, and 9 bases separated the two germline ends. The CDR3 DNA is TGTGCCACCAGCACACGGTTACCCTACGAGCAGTACTTC. It codes for CATSTRLPYEQYF.

The chain combines TRBV11-1 with TRBJ2-7, with D tentatively TRBD2 (5 bases). CDR1 and CDR2 (germline): SGHAT, FQDESV (reference sequence). Between the trimmed V and J ends, which lost 3 bases and 3 bases, there was a span of 12 bases. The CDR3 contains 14 residues. This chain's CDR3 is CASSFSRGNYEQYF. The CDR3 DNA is TGTGCCAGCAGCTTTAGTAGAGGGAACTACGAGCAGTACTTC.

The V gene is TRBV7-2, the J gene TRBJ2-3, with D uncertain. Germline V gene sequence: CDR1 SGHTA, CDR2 FQGNSA. The CDR3 spans 15 residues. Trimming shortened V by 1 base and J by 0 bases, and 8 bases separated the two germline ends. The CDR3 DNA reads TGTGCCAGCAGCTTAGATAGCACGAGCACAGATACGCAGTATTTT. This translates into CASSLDSTSTDTQYF. Drawing the rest from reference TRBV7-2 and TRBJ2-3, the complete variable domain is GAGVSQSPSNKVTEKGKDVELRCDPISGHTALYWYRQSLGQGLEFLIYFQGNSAPDKSGLPSDRFSAERTGGSVSTLTIQRTQQEDSAVYLCASSLDSTSTDTQYFGPGTRLTVL.

This clone was recorded only once. J is TRBJ2-5 and V is TRBV5-6, with D perhaps matching TRBD1 (5 bases). The CDR3 runs to 15 residues. V lost 3 bases to trimming and J lost 0 bases, with 12 bases between them. CDR1 is SGHDT and CDR2 is YYEEEE in the germline V gene. The CDR3 reads CASSSLQGYQETQYF. CDR3 nucleotides: TGTGCCAGCAGCTCCCTTCAGGGTTACCAAGAGACCCAGTACTTC.

The chain has TRBV28 and TRBJ2-5, with TRBD1 as a possible D gene (5 bases). The CDR3 extends over 13 amino acids. With 2 bases removed from V and 2 bases from J, the gap between germline ends came to 6 bases. Germline V gives CDR1 MDHEN, CDR2 SYDVKM. The CDR3 DNA follows: TGTGCCAGCAGTTTAGGACAACAAGAGACCCAGTACTTC. It is translated as CASSLGQQETQYF.